These 24 T cell receptor beta chains originate from one sample sequenced in a study of graft-versus-host responses after intestinal transplantation. Here immunoSEQ multiplex PCR was the method, and the copy in TCRdb shows in-frame clones only, minus some. This repertoire shows some 45,000 clones, less than 95% found once; its top ten account for roughly 1.4%. The sequences come from PBMCs, collected around 48 weeks after intestinal transplant. Source of these receptors: a human patient who received an intestinal transplant, so some T cells may come from the graft donor.

The chain is built from TRBV29-1 and TRBJ1-2; 7 bases are a match to TRBD1. Germline CDR1 SQVTM, CDR2 ANQGSEA. The CDR3 totals 13 residues. The V and J ends lost 2 bases and 6 bases, in that order; junction bases with no gene match: 6. CDR3 coding DNA: TGCAGCGTTGAAAATGAGGGGGCTGATGGCTACACCTTC. Amino acid sequence: CSVENEGADGYTF.

The chain is built from TRBV27 and TRBJ1-1; no clear D. Per germline, CDR1 MNHEY and CDR2 SMNVEV (reference sequence). V shed 0 bases and J shed 1 base, with 9 bases lying between them. CDR3 length: 15 residues. In DNA form, the CDR3 reads TGTGCCAGCAGTTTATCGTCGGGATGGAACACTGAAGCTTTCTTT. Its translation: CASSLSSGWNTEAFF.

This rearrangement joins TRBV6-5 to TRBJ1-5, with TRBD1 identical over 9 bases. V was pared by 5 bases and J by 7 bases, with 9 bases of the junction left unmatched. CDR3 length equals 15 residues. Germline values: CDR1 MNHEY, CDR2 SVGAGI. DNA of the CDR3: TGTGCCAGCAGTGCCGGACAGGGGCATATGCAGCCCCAGCATTTT. It codes for CASSAGQGHMQPQHF.

This clone was recorded once. The rearrangement uses TRBV6-1 and TRBJ1-1, with D unclear. This CDR3 is built from 15 residues. Germline values: CDR1 MNHNS, CDR2 SASEGT. V shed 2 bases and J shed 7 bases, with 17 bases lying between them. The CDR3 DNA follows: TGTGCCAGCAGTGAACATACTCGGCAAGTACTTGAAGCTTTCTTT. This translates into CASSEHTRQVLEAFF.

The chain uses TRBV12-5 and TRBJ1-5; D not resolved. The CDR3 has 13 residues. V dropped 0 bases and J dropped 2 bases, with 2 bases sitting between them. The germline gives CDR1 LGHNT, CDR2 FRNRAP. For the CDR3, the DNA is TGTGCTAGTGGTTTGGTGGGCAATCAGCCCCAGCATTTT. Translating gives CASGLVGNQPQHF. Together with reference TRBV12-5 and TRBJ1-5, the CDR3 gives the full variable domain: DARVTQTPRHKVTEMGQEVTMRCQPILGHNTVFWYRQTMMQGLELLAYFRNRAPLDDSGMPKDRFSAEMPDATLATLKIQPSEPRDSAVYFCASGLVGNQPQHFGDGTRLSIL.

The V and J genes are TRBV5-1 and TRBJ2-7, with TRBD1 matching over 7 bases. This CDR3 comprises 14 residues. Germline-derived CDR1 and CDR2 are SGHRS and YFSETQ. The V gene end was trimmed by 4 bases and the J gene end by 3 bases; junction bases not matched to a gene: 7. CDR3 sequence (DNA): TGCGCCAGCAGCAATACAGGGGTGAACTACGAGCAGTACTTC. Translation: CASSNTGVNYEQYF. The whole variable domain, filled in from reference TRBV5-1 and TRBJ2-7, reads KAGVTQTPRYLIKTRGQQVTLSCSPISGHRSVSWYQQTPGQGLQFLFEYFSETQRNKGNFPGRFSGRQFSNSRSEMNVSTLELGDSALYLCASSNTGVNYEQYFGPGTRLTVT.

In its sample, this clone was seen once. J is TRBJ2-2 and V is TRBV2; no reliable D call. The CDR3 extends over 13 amino acids. V lost 4 bases, J lost 7 bases, and 10 bases lay in between. Germline-derived CDR1 and CDR2 are SNHLY and FYNNEI. The CDR3 spells CASSARWNGELFF. The CDR3 nucleotides read TGTGCCAGCAGTGCTAGGTGGAACGGGGAGCTGTTTTTT. The complete variable domain, with remaining parts taken from reference TRBV2 and TRBJ2-2, reads EPEVTQTPSHQVTQMGQEVILRCVPISNHLYFYWYRQILGQKVEFLVSFYNNEISEKSEIFDDQFSVERPDGSNFTLKIRSTKLEDSAMYFCASSARWNGELFFGEGSRLTVL.

The chain recombines TRBV2 with TRBJ1-6; unclear D gene. V was trimmed by 4 bases and J by 11 bases, leaving 0 bases between them. Germline V gene sequence: CDR1 SNHLY, CDR2 FYNNEI. The CDR3 length is 9 residues. The CDR3 spells CASSAPLHF. In nucleotides, the CDR3 is TGTGCCAGCAGTGCACCCCTCCACTTT.

The chain links TRBV5-4 to TRBJ2-2; the D is unclear. The V end was cut by 4 bases, the J end by 8 bases, with 12 bases between. The germline gives CDR1 SGHNT, CDR2 YYREEE (reference sequence). The CDR3 loop spans 13 amino acids. CDR3 nucleotide sequence: TGTGCCAGCAGCCCTCCCCGGGCAGGGGAGCTGTTTTTT. Encoded protein: CASSPPRAGELFF.

The chain joins TRBV6-5 to TRBJ2-5; TRBD2 might be the D (5 bases). CDR1 MNHEY and CDR2 SVGAGI come from the germline V gene. The ends were cut back, 1 base at V and 2 bases at J, with 14 bases in the middle. The CDR3 runs 16 residues. CDR3 bases: TGTGCCAGCAGTTACTTTTCTGGAGGATCACAAGAGACCCAGTACTTC. Its translation is CASSYFSGGSQETQYF.

The V and J genes are TRBV13 and TRBJ2-1; 10 nucleotides align to TRBD2. J was trimmed by 6 bases and V by 5 bases; bases with no gene match: 13. Germline V gene sequence: CDR1 PRHDT, CDR2 FYEKMQ (reference sequence). The CDR3 is 17 amino acids. CDR3 sequence (DNA): TGTGCCAGCAGCCCCCGACTAGCGGGCCCGGAGGGCAATGAGCAGTTCTTC. This encodes CASSPRLAGPEGNEQFF.

The genes are TRBV7-9 and TRBJ1-4; D unresolved. The CDR3 has 15 amino acids. V lost 4 bases to trimming and J lost 0 bases, with 9 bases between them. The germline gives CDR1 SEHNR, CDR2 FQNEAQ (reference sequence). CDR3 in amino acids: CASSSPFATNEKLFF. CDR3 DNA sequence: TGTGCCAGCAGCTCTCCGTTTGCAACTAATGAAAAACTGTTTTTT. The entire variable domain, with the rest obtained from reference TRBV7-9 and TRBJ1-4, is as follows: DTGVSQNPRHKITKRGQNVTFRCDPISEHNRLYWYRQTLGQGPEFLTYFQNEAQLEKSRLLSDRFSAERPKGSFSTLEIQRTEQGDSAMYLCASSSPFATNEKLFFGSGTQLSVL.

This chain links TRBV6-6 with TRBJ1-6, with D possibly TRBD1 on 6 matching bases. There are 15 residues in the CDR3. Germline CDR1 MNHNY, CDR2 SVGAGI (reference sequence). Trimming removed 6 bases from V and 5 bases from J, with 14 bases in between. The CDR3 loop is CASSSQGGNNSPLHF. The CDR3 region has the DNA TGTGCCAGCAGCTCGCAAGGGGGGAATAATTCACCCCTCCACTTT.

J is TRBJ1-4 and V is TRBV5-1; unclear D gene. The CDR3 is made up of 16 amino acids. V shed 0 bases and J shed 3 bases, with 12 bases lying between them. Per germline, CDR1 SGHRS and CDR2 YFSETQ. For the CDR3, the DNA is TGCGCCAGCAGCTTGGGGTTAACAGAACCTAATGAAAAACTGTTTTTT. Amino acids: CASSLGLTEPNEKLFF.

The rearrangement joins TRBV9 to TRBJ2-1; the match to TRBD2 covers 10 bases. J lost 1 base, V lost 0 bases, and 4 bases had no gene match. This CDR3 is built from 17 residues. Germline loops: CDR1 SGDLS, CDR2 YYNGEE. CDR3 in amino acids: CASSVVASGSSYNEQFF. The CDR3 DNA follows: TGTGCCAGCAGCGTAGTGGCTAGCGGGAGTTCCTACAATGAGCAGTTCTTC.

This chain connects TRBV6-5 to TRBJ1-1; 7 bases map to TRBD1. Per the germline V gene, CDR1 is MNHEY and CDR2 is SVGAGI. After removal of 5 bases from V and 3 bases from J, the junction contained 9 bases not matched to a gene. The CDR3 contains 15 residues. In DNA form, the CDR3 reads TGTGCCAGCAGTACTCAGGGGGGTGGGTACACTGAAGCTTTCTTT. This encodes CASSTQGGGYTEAFF.

This clone was seen a single time. J is TRBJ1-5 and V is TRBV30, with D hard to call. The length of the CDR3 is 12 residues. The germline V gene has CDR1 GTSNPN and CDR2 SVGIG (reference sequence). The V gene lost 5 bases and the J gene lost 3 bases, with 8 bases spanning the gap. CDR3 region: CAWGQYNQPQHF. In DNA form, the CDR3 reads TGTGCCTGGGGGCAGTACAATCAGCCCCAGCATTTT. Full variable domain (outside the CDR3, taken from reference TRBV30 and TRBJ1-5): SQTIHQWPATLVQPVGSPLSLECTVEGTSNPNLYWYRQAAGRGLQLLFYSVGIGQISSEVPQNLSASRPQDRQFILSSKKLLLSDSGFYLCAWGQYNQPQHFGDGTRLSIL.

This clone was seen a single time. The chain uses TRBV13 and TRBJ2-1; 7 positions match TRBD2. V trimming: 1 base; J trimming: 9 bases; junction bases outside the gene matches: 12. CDR1 PRHDT and CDR2 FYEKMQ come from the germline V gene (reference sequence). The CDR3 is made up of 16 amino acids. CDR3 sequence: CASSLATGGRDGEQFF. The CDR3 bases are TGTGCCAGCAGCTTAGCGACGGGTGGGAGGGACGGTGAGCAGTTCTTC. The entire variable domain, with the rest obtained from reference TRBV13 and TRBJ2-1, is as follows: AAGVIQSPRHLIKEKRETATLKCYPIPRHDTVYWYQQGPGQDPQFLISFYEKMQSDKGSIPDRFSAQQFSDYHSELNMSSLELGDSALYFCASSLATGGRDGEQFFGPGTRLTVL.

CDR3 residues: CASRSMGGTGWDEQYF. Here the CDR3 DNA reads TGTGCCAGCAGATCGATGGGGGGGACAGGATGGGACGAGCAGTACTTC. The gene calls are TRBV28 and TRBJ2-7; tentatively, D is TRBD1 (8 bases). Looked up from germline, CDR1 is MDHEN and CDR2 is SYDVKM. Between the trimmed V and J ends, which lost 6 bases and 5 bases, there was a span of 23 bases. This CDR3 has 16 amino acids.

The chain has TRBV7-9 and TRBJ2-1; D is ambiguous. The CDR3 contains 16 residues. CDR1 and CDR2 from the germline V gene are SEHNR and FQNEAQ (reference sequence). Trimming cost V 1 base and J 6 bases, with 16 bases left between them. The CDR3 nucleotides are TGTGCCAGCAGCTTAGACCCAGGTACTATGTTCAATGAGCAGTTCTTC. Amino acid sequence: CASSLDPGTMFNEQFF.

About this clone: Other nucleotide sequences in the sample specify the same CDR3. This CDR3 is CASSIAGEETQYF. The CDR3 DNA reads as TGTGCCAGTAGTATAGCCGGAGAGGAGACCCAGTACTTC. This chain connects TRBV19 to TRBJ2-5; unclear D gene. This CDR3 is built from 13 residues. Per germline, CDR1 LNHDA and CDR2 SQIVND (reference sequence). V lost 1 base, J lost 5 bases, and 8 bases lay in between.

This chain connects TRBV7-3 to TRBJ2-5, with D possibly being TRBD1 or TRBD2 (5 bases each). The tail of the sequence fits TRBJ2-7 better, so the J call may be wrong. This CDR3 has 15 amino acids. Germline CDR1 and CDR2: SGHTA and FQGTGA. The CDR3 coding sequence is TGTGCCAGCAGCCGAACGGGGCCCCCAGGCCACGAGCAGTACTTC. Amino acid sequence: CASSRTGPPGHEQYF.

This chain links TRBV7-9 with TRBJ1-3; unclear D gene. The CDR3 covers 14 residues. Trimming shortened V by 8 bases and J by 2 bases, and 13 bases separated the two germline ends. Per germline, CDR1 SEHNR and CDR2 FQNEAQ (reference sequence). For the CDR3, the DNA is TGTGCCAGCGAGCTTGTCGCACCTGGAAACACCATATATTTT. This gives the protein CASELVAPGNTIYF.

The V call is TRBV6-5, the J call TRBJ2-1; 7 nucleotides line up with TRBD2. Unmatched junction bases numbered 1, after V lost 0 bases and J lost 8 bases. CDR3 length: 13 residues. Per germline, CDR1 MNHEY and CDR2 SVGAGI. The CDR3 coding sequence is TGTGCCAGCAGTTACTCCCGGGAGGATGAGCAGTTCTTC. It translates to CASSYSREDEQFF.